Below, one TCR beta chain is given with its context. The antigen is unknown. The data derive from a study of T cell repertoires in ileal Crohn's disease. The wider study: About half of patients got postoperative therapy: about ten thiopurines, around 18 anti-TNF. From the surgical specimen's inflamed ileum, biopsies were taken as M0.

The time point was: inflamed ileum from the surgical specimen. Study outcomes and limitations: Mucosal expansions were suggested to be mainly CD8 T cells.

The table came from immunoSEQ multiplex PCR; TCRdb's copy has only in-frame clones and leaves some out. The table has some 17,000 clones, about 75% seen once. Germline V lookup: CDR1 SGHNT, CDR2 YENEEA. V shed 5 bases, J shed 9 bases, and the junction held 17 bases outside the gene matches. The CDR3 has 17 amino acids. The chain is built from TRBV11-3 and TRBJ2-1; 9 bases fit TRBD2. Sequenced material: ileal tissue. The TCR sequence derives from an adult with Crohn's disease. CDR3 sequence (DNA): TGTGCCAGCAGCACGGGCGGGGCTAGCGGGATATCCGGTGAGCAGTTCTTC. Residues: CASSTGGASGISGEQFF.